Many counts were recorded for the clone carrying this T cell receptor beta chain. Time point defined: after trial treatment. Treatment denoted: LDRT plus nivolumab, ipilimumab, low-dose cyclophosphamide and aspirin (RACIN trial). Patients deemed eligible presented with advanced solid tumors lacking tumor-infiltrating lymphocytes. Primers used for first-strand cDNA, a TRAV- and TRBV-specific set, covered both alpha and beta chains. TCR amplification used about 20 PCR cycles, a constant-region primer and a V-primer adapter. Via MiXCR, TCRdb re-called the reads, giving one row per CDR3 protein. The profile shows approximately 45,000 distinct CDR3 sequences, 25% to 30% of them singletons. The data stem from a study of low-dose radiotherapy and immunotherapy resistance in tumors. The CDR3 spans 13 residues. Germline V gene lookup returns CDR1 SGHVS and CDR2 FNYEAQ. The germline V and J ends were trimmed by 1 base and 1 base, with 4 bases remaining between them.

This chain uses TRBV7-6 with TRBJ1-1; D gene uncertain. The sequence came from a male donor with prostate cancer. Material: PBMCs, obtained after low-dose radiotherapy plus immunotherapy. This CDR3 reads CASSLVKNTEAFF. The CDR3 coding sequence is TGTGCCAGCAGCTTAGTGAAGAACACTGAAGCTTTCTTT.